This T cell receptor beta chain appears in the sequencing data of a study of cytomegalovirus exposure and HLA in healthy donors. Amplification used 60 Vbeta primers and 13 Jbeta primers. Libraries were prepared by immunoSEQ multiplex PCR; TCRdb keeps only in-frame clonotypes and omits some of them. The sample holds about 200,000 clones, around 75% seen once. In this sample, this clone turned up a few times. Germline V gene sequence: CDR1 SGHNT, CDR2 YYREEE (reference sequence). The CDR3 is made up of 17 amino acids. V shed 3 bases and J shed 14 bases, with 30 bases lying between them. Sequenced material: PBMCs. This TCR was sampled from a woman in her thirties in good health and CMV-seronegative. V gene TRBV5-4 combines with J gene TRBJ2-1; the D gene is possibly TRBD1 (7 bases). The CDR3 region is CASSSANTRGVPRGEFF. CDR3 in DNA: TGTGCCAGCAGCTCGGCGAACACCAGGGGGGTCCCCCGCGGAGAGTTCTTC. Full variable domain (missing parts from reference TRBV5-4 and TRBJ2-1): ETGVTQSPTHLIKTRGQQVTLRCSSQSGHNTVSWYQQALGQGPQFIFQYYREEENGRGNFPPRFSGLQFPNYSSELNVNALELDDSALYLCASSSANTRGVPRGEFFGPGTRLTVL.